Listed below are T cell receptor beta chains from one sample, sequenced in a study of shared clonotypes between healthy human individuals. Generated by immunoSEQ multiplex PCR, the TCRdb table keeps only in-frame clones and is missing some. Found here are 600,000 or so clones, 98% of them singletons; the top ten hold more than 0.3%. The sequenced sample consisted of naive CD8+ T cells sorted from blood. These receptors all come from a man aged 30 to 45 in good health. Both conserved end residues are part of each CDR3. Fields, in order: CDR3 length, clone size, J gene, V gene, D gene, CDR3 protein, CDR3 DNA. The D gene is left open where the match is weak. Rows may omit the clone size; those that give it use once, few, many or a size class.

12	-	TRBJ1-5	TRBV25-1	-	CASSGQNQPQHF	TGTGCCAGCAGTGGACAGAATCAGCCCCAGCATTTT
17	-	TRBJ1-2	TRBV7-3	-	CASSLIGGRGHEDGYTF	TGTGCCAGCAGCTTAATCGGAGGGCGGGGCCATGAGGATGGCTACACCTTC
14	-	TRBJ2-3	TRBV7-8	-	CASSLRVPQDTQYF	TGTGCCAGCAGCTTAAGGGTACCCCAAGATACGCAGTATTTT
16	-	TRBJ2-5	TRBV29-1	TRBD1	CSVEERTGGPQETQYF	TGCAGCGTTGAAGAGAGGACAGGGGGCCCCCAAGAGACCCAGTACTTC
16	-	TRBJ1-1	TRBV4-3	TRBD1	CASSQQITGGSTEAFF	TGCGCCAGCAGCCAACAAATCACAGGGGGAAGCACTGAAGCTTTCTTT
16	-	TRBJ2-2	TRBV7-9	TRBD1	CASSSPERGLAGELFF	TGTGCCAGCAGCTCCCCCGAGAGGGGGCTTGCCGGGGAGCTGTTTTTT
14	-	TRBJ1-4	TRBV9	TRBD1	CASSPGTGGEKLFF	TGTGCCAGCAGTCCCGGGACAGGAGGTGAAAAACTGTTTTTT
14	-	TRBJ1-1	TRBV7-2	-	CASSLASGNTEAFF	TGTGCCAGCAGCTTAGCATCCGGGAACACTGAAGCTTTCTTT
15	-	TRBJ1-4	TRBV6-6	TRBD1	CASSYRDRLNEKLFF	TGTGCCAGCAGTTACCGGGACAGACTTAATGAAAAACTGTTTTTT
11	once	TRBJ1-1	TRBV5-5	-	CASSKPGEAFF	TGTGCCAGCAGCAAGCCAGGGGAAGCTTTCTTT
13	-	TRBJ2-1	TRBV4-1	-	CASSPLSTPEQFF	TGCGCCAGCAGCCCCCTCAGCACCCCTGAGCAGTTCTTC